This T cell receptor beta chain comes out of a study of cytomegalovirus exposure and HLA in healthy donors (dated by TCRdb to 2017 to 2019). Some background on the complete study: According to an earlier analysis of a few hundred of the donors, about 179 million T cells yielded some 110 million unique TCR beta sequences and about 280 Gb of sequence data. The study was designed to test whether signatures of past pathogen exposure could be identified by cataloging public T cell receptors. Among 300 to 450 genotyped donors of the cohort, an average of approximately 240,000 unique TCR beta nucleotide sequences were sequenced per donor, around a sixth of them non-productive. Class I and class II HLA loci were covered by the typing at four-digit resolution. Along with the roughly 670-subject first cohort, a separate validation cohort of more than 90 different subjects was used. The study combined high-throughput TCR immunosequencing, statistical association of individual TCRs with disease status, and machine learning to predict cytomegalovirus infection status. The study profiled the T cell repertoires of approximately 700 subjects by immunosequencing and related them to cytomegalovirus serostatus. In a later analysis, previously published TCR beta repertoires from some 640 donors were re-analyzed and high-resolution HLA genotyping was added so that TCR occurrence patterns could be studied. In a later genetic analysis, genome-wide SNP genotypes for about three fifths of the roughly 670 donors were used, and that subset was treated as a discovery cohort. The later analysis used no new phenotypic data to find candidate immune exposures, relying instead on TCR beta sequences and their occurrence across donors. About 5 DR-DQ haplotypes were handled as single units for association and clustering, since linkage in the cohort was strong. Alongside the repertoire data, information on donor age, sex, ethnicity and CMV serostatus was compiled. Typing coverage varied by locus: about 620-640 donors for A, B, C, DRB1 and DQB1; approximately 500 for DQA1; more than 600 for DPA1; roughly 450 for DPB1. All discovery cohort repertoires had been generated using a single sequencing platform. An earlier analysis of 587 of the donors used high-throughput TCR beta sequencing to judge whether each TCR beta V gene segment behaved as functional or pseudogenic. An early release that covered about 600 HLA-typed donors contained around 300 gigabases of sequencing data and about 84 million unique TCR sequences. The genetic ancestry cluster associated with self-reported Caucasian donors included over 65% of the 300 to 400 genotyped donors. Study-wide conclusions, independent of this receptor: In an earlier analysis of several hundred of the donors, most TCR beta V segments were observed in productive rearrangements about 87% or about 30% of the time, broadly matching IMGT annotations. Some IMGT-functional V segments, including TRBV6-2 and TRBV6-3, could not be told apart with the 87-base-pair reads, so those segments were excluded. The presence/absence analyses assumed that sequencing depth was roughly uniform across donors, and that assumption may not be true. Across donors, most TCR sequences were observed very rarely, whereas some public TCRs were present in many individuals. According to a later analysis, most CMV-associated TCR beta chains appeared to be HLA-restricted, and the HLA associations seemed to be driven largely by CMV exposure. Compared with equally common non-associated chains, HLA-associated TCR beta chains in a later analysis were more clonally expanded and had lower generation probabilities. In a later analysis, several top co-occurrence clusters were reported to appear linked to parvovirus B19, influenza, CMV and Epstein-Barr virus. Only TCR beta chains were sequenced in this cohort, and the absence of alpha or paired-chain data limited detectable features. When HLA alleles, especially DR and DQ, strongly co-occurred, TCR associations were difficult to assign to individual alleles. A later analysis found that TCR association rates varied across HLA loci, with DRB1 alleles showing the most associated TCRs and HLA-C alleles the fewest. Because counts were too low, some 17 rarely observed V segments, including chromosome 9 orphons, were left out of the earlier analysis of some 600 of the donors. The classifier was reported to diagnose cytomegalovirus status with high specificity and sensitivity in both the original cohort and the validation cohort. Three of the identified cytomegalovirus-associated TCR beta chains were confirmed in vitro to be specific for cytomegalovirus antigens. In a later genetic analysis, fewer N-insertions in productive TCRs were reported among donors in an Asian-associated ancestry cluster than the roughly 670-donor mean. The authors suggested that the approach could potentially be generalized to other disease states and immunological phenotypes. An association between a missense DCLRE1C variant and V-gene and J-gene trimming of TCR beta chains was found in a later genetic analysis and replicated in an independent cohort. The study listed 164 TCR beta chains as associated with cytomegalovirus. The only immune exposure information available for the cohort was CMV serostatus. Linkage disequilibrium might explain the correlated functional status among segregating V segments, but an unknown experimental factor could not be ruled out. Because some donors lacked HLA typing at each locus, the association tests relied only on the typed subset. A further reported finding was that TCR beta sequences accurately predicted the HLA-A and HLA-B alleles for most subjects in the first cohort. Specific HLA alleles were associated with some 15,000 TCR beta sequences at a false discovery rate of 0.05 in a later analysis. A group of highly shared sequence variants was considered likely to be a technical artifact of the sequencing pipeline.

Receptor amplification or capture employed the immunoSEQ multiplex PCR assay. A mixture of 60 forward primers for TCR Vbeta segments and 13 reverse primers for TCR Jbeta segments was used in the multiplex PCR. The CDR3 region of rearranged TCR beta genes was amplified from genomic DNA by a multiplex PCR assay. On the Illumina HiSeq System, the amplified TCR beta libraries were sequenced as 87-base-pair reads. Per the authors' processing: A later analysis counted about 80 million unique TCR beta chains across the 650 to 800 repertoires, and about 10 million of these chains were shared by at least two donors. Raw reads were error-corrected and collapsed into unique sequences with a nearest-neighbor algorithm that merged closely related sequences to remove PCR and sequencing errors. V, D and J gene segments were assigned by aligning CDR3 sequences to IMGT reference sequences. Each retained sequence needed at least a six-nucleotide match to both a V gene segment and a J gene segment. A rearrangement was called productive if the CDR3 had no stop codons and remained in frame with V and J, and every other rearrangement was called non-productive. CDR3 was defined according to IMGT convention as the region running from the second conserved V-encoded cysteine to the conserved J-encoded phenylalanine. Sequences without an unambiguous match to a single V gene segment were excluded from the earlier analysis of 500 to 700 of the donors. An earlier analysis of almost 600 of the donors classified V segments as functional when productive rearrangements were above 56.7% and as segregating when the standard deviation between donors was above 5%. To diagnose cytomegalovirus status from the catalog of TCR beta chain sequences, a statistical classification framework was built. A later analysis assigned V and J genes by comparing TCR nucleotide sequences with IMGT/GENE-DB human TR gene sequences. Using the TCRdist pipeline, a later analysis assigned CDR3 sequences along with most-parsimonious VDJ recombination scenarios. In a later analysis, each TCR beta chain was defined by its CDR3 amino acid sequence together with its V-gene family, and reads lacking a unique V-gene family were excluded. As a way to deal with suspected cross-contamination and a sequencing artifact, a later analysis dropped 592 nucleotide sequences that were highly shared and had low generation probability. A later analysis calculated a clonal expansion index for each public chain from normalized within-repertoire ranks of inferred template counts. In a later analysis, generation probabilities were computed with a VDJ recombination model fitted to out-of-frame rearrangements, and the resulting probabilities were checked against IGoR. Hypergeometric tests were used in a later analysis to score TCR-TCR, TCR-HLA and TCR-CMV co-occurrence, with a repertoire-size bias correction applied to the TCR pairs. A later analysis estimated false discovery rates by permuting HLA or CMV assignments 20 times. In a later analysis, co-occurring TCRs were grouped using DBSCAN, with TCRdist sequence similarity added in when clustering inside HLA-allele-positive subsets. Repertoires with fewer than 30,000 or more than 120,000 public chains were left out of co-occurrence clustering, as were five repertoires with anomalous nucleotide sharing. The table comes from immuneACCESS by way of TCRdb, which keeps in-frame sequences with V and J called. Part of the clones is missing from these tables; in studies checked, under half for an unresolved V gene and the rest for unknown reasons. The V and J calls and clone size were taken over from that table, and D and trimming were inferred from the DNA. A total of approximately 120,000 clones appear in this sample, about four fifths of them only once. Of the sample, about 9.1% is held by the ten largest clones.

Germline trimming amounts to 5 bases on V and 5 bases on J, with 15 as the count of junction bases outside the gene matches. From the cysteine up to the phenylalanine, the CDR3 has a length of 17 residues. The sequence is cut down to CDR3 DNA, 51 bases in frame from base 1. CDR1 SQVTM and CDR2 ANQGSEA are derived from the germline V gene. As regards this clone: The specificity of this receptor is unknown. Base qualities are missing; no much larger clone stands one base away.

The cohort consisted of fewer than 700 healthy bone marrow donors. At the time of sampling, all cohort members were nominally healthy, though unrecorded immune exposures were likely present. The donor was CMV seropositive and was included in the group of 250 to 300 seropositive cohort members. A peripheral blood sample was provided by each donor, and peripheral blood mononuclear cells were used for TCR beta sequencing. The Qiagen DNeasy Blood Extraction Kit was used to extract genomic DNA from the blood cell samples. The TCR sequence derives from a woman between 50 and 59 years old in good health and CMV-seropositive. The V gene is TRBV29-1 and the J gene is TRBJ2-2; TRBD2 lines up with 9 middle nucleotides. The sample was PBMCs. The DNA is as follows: TGCAGCGTTTTAAACCCGGCCACAGCGGGAGGAACCGGGGAGCTGTTTTTT. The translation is CSVLNPATAGGTGELFF.